The TCR beta chain under discussion was sequenced for a study of read filtering for tumor transcriptome and immune sequencing. Across the study: Among patients, 17 to 20 were male and about 15 female, aged roughly 45 to 80 (mean approximately 62).

Molecular barcoded adaptors covering alpha/delta and beta/gamma chains were used on 400 ng RNA. TCRdb recomputed calls from the reads with MiXCR, one row per CDR3 protein. The sample lists under 35,000 distinct CDR3 sequences, about 18% occurring once. Study-level findings and limits: The CD138-negative fraction was mixed bone marrow immune cells, not pure T cells.

This CDR3 spans 16 amino acids. V lost 4 bases, J lost 0 bases, and 11 bases lay in between. In germline, CDR1 is KGHDR, CDR2 SFDVKD. This clonotype was counted at least ten times. The target antigen is unknown. The sequencing sample was made of a population of CD138-negative cells sorted from bone marrow. The origin of this receptor is a donor aged 40 or older with multiple myeloma. The genes are TRBV24-1 and TRBJ2-2; tentative D call: TRBD1 (5 bases). The CDR3 nucleotides are TGTGCCACCAGTGAAACTCGGACAACGAACACCGGGGAGCTGTTTTTT. It is translated as CATSETRTTNTGELFF.